This entry features one T cell receptor (beta chain) sequence. The antigen is not known. This sample is drawn from a study of cytomegalovirus exposure and HLA in healthy donors. Findings and limits, study-wide: Exclusion as indistinguishable affected some V segments, including TRBV6-2 and TRBV6-3.

The PCR was carried out with 60 Vbeta primers and 13 Jbeta primers. The table came from immunoSEQ multiplex PCR; TCRdb's copy has only in-frame clones and leaves some out. The sample shows under 100,000 clones, around 75% of them seen only once. The germline CDR1 and CDR2 sequences are SGHTA and FQGNSA. The CDR3 has 14 amino acids. Trimming removed 4 bases at V and 14 bases at J, with 22 bases between. This chain connects TRBV7-2 to TRBJ2-3; D possibly corresponds to TRBD2 (6 bases). The sequence came from a man aged 35 to 55 in good health and CMV-seronegative. The sequencing sample was made of PBMCs. CDR3 in amino acids: CASSSQGGAGFWYF. In DNA, the CDR3 is TGTGCCAGCAGCTCTCAGGGAGGAGCGGGTTTCTGGTATTTT.